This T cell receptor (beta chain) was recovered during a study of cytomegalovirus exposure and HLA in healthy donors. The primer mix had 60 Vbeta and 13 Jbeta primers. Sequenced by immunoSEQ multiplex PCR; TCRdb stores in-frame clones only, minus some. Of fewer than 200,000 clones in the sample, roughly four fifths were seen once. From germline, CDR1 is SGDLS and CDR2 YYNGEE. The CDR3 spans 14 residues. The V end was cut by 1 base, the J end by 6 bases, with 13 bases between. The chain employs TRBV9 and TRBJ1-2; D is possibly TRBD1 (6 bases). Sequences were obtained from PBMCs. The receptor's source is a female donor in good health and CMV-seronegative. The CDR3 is CASSVSGEGDGYTF. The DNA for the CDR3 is TGTGCCAGCAGCGTATCGGGTGAGGGGGATGGCTACACCTTC.